Reported below is one T cell receptor beta chain. Its cognate antigen is unknown. The sample belongs to a study of blood T cells in healthy people across ages. Findings and limits, study-wide: Roughly linearly, TCR beta diversity per million T cells fell as age increased.

A J-beta primer mix and a sample-barcoded 5' primer were used in a second PCR of roughly 6 to 11 cycles. Every cDNA molecule carried a tag from a template-switch adaptor bearing 12 random nucleotides. Via MiXCR, TCRdb re-called the 5' RACE reads, giving one row per CDR3 protein. The data contain around 1,500,000 distinct CDR3 sequences, roughly 40% of them seen just once; the ten biggest clones take up less than 8%. CDR1 and CDR2 (germline): MNHEY, SVGAGI. This CDR3 is 11 amino acids long. Trimming pared 3 bases from V and 11 bases from J, leaving 10 bases between. The chain recombines TRBV6-5 with TRBJ1-1, with a possible D match to TRBD1 (5 bases). The sequence derives from a woman in her late teens or twenties in good health. The sequenced sample was blood. The CDR3 here is CASSYGGNAFF. The CDR3 coding sequence is TGTGCCAGCAGTTATGGGGGGAATGCTTTCTTT.